Below are 2 T cell receptor beta chains sequenced from a single sample in a study of blood T cells in healthy people across ages (dated by TCRdb to between 2015 and 2017). The library was obtained by 5' RACE. The sample was run on an Illumina HiSeq 2500. A second 7 to 11 cycle PCR used a sample-barcoded 5' primer and a J-beta primer mix. TCRdb passed the public sequencing reads through fastp at Q25 and MiXCR, retaining productive beta sequences. Rows matching on CDR3 protein sequence are summarized as one entry with the most common DNA and genes. The sample records hundreds of thousands of distinct CDR3 sequences, roughly 20% of which are singletons. The leading ten clones occupy 3.5% to 4% of the sample. The sequencing sample was made of blood. Receptors originate from a man in his 70s in good health.

V is TRBV21-1 and J is TRBJ2-1. TRBV21-1 is labeled a pseudogene. There are 16 residues in the CDR3. The CDR3 sequence is CASSPTRRHSYIEQFF. The CDR3 DNA is TGTGCCAGCAGCCCTACTCGGAGACACTCCTACATTGAGCAGTTCTTC.

This clonotype was seen only a few times. V is TRBV5-1 and J is TRBJ2-3, with 9 bases matching TRBD2. Germline V gene data show CDR1 as SGHRS and CDR2 as YFSETQ. The CDR3 runs 14 residues. V shed 5 bases and J 3 bases; nucleotides not matched to a gene: 4. The DNA of the CDR3 is TGCGCCAGCAGGGCTAGCGGGATAACAGATACGCAGTATTTT. It specifies CASRASGITDTQYF.